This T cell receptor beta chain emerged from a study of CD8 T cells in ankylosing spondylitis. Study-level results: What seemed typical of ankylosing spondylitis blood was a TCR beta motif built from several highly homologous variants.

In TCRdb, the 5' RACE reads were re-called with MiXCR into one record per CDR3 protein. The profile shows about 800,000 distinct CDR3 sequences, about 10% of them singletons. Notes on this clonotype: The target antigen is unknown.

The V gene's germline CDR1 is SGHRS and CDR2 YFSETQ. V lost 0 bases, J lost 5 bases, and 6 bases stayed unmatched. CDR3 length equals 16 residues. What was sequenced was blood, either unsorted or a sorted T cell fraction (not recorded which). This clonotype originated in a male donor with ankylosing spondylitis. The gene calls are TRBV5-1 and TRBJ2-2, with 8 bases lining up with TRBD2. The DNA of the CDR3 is TGCGCCAGCAGCTTGGATCTAGCGGGTACTACCGGGGAGCTGTTTTTT. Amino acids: CASSLDLAGTTGELFF.